This record looks at one T cell receptor beta chain sequence and its context. V dropped 10 bases and J dropped 6; count of bases not matched to a gene: 14. Germline assignment: CDR1 MNHEY and CDR2 SVGAGI. The CDR3 has 14 residues. The method was immunoSEQ multiplex PCR; TCRdb's version includes in-frame clones alone and lacks a portion of them. This sample has approximately 170,000 clones, with about 88% found just once. The data derive from a study of blood T cell repertoires in COVID-19. Looking at the study overall: Acute and convalescent COVID-19 specimens originated in the United States, Italy and Spain. From T cells, B-cell-depleted T cells, or PBMCs came the material, which was cDNA or gDNA.

Source material: peripheral blood. V is TRBV6-5 and J is TRBJ2-7, with TRBD1 matching 8 bases. The source of this sequence is a man aged 18 to 35 who had recovered from COVID-19. CDR3 nucleotides: TGTGCCACTAGAAGCACAGGGGGATTCGGCGAGCAGTACTTC. This gives the protein CATRSTGGFGEQYF.